This T cell receptor (beta chain) is from a study of siplizumab effects on memory and regulatory T cells. This clone was picked up one time. What it binds is unknown. Libraries were prepared by immunoSEQ multiplex PCR; TCRdb keeps only in-frame clonotypes and omits some of them. The table lists approximately 100,000 clones, 92% of them singletons. The CDR3 spans 14 residues. Germline values: CDR1 MNHNS, CDR2 SASEGT. Deletions cut 3 bases from V and 7 bases from J, with 13 bases between. Notes on the study in general: Proliferating CD4+ or CD8+ clones, roughly 75-97% of them, lacked an assignable naive or memory phenotype. The mean Treg-derived percentage of mappable alloreactive CD4+ clones was about 70% with siplizumab compared with less than 35% in controls.

The material sequenced was Tregs sorted from blood. The chain recombines TRBV6-1 with TRBJ2-1; D perhaps matches TRBD2 (5 bases). This sequence originates from a human donor in good health. CDR3 DNA: TGTGCCAGCAGTGAGCTGGGTCTAGCTAATGAGCAGTTCTTC. This sequence encodes CASSELGLANEQFF.